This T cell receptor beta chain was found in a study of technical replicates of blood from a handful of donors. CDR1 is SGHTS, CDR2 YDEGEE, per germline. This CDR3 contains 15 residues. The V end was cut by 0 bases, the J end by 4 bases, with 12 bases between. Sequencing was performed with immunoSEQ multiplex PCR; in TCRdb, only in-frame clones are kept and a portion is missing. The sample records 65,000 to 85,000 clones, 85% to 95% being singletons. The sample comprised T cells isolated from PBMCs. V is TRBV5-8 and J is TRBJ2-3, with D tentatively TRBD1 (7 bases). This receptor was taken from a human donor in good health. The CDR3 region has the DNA TGTGCCAGCAGCTTGGCCCAGGGGGGTGCAGATACGCAGTATTTT. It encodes CASSLAQGGADTQYF.